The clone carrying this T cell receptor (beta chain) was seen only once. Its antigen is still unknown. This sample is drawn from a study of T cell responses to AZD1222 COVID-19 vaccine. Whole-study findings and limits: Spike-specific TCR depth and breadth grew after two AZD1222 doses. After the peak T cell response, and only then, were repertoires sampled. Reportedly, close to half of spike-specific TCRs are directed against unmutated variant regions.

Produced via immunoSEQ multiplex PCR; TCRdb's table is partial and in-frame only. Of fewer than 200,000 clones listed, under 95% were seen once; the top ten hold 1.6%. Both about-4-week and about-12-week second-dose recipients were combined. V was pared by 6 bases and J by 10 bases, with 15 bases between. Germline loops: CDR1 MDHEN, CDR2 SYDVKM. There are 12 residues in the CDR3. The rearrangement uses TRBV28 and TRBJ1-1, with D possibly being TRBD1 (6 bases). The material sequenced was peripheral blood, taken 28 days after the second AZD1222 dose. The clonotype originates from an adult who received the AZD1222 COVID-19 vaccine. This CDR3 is CASSLTGFGAFF. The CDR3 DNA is TGTGCCAGCAGCCTTACAGGGTTTGGAGCTTTCTTT. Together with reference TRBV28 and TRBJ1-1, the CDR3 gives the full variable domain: DVKVTQSSRYLVKRTGEKVFLECVQDMDHENMFWYRQDPGLGLRLIYFSYDVKMKEKGDIPEGYSVSREKKERFSLILESASTNQTSMYLCASSLTGFGAFFGQGTRLTVV.